These T cell receptor beta chains were read from a single sample in a study of T-cell memory formation after mild COVID-19. TCRdb reprocessed the 5' RACE reads via MiXCR and lists one record per CDR3 protein. The table shows fewer than 150,000 distinct CDR3 sequences, with over 15% occurring only once. The sample taken for sequencing was PBMCs or a T cell subset sorted from them (not recorded which). All receptors come from a man between 18 and 29 years old who had mild COVID-19 (a few samples of this study predate the infection). Cell type and time point are not known. Both conserved end residues are part of each CDR3. The D gene is left open where the match is weak. Part of the rows lack a size; the others show once, few, many or a class for expanded clones.

>.|TRBJ2-3|TRBV18|.
TGTGCCAGCTCACCGTCCCGGGGATCTAGCACAGATACGCAGTATTTT
CASSPSRGSSTDTQYF
>TRBD1|TRBJ2-2|TRBV4-3|.
TGCGCCAGCAGCCAAGATCCGACAGGGGCAGGCACCGGGGAGCTGTTTTTT
CASSQDPTGAGTGELFF
>.|TRBJ1-3|TRBV10-1|.
TGCGCCAGCAGCCCGTCACATTCTGGAAACACCATATATTTT
CASSPSHSGNTIYF
>.|TRBJ1-5|TRBV10-3|few
TGTGCCATCGGGGGGCAAGATCAGCCCCAGCATTTT
CAIGGQDQPQHF
>TRBD2|TRBJ2-3|TRBV24-1|.
TGTGCCACCATTGGGACTAGCGGAAGCACAGATACGCAGTATTTT
CATIGTSGSTDTQYF
>TRBD2|TRBJ2-3|TRBV7-2|few
TGTGCCAGCAGCTGGACTAGTCCCGATACGCAGTATTTT
CASSWTSPDTQYF
>.|TRBJ2-7|TRBV20-1|.
TGCAGTGCTCATCCGGACGGACATCTCTACGAGCAGTACTTC
CSAHPDGHLYEQYF
>.|TRBJ2-5|TRBV11-2|.
TGTGCCAGCAGCCCAGGGCCTTCCCAGTACTTC
CASSPGPSQYF
>.|TRBJ2-3|TRBV3-1|many
TGTGCCAGCAGCTCCCGACGGAGCACAGATACGCAGTATTTT
CASSSRRSTDTQYF
>.|TRBJ1-2|TRBV7-2|.
TGTGCCAGCAGCCCCAGGACGGTTCACTATGGCTACACCTTC
CASSPRTVHYGYTF
>.|TRBJ1-5|TRBV7-9|.
TGTGCCAGCAGTCAGGGCGAGGCCTTAGACCAGCCCCAGCATTTT
CASSQGEALDQPQHF
>.|TRBJ1-1|TRBV6-5|.
TGTGCCAGCAGCCCCCCTTTATGGGAAGGCTTGAACACTGAAGCTTTCTTT
CASSPPLWEGLNTEAFF
>.|TRBJ1-5|TRBV24-1|.
TGTGCCACCAGTGAGGATGGCAATCAGCCCCAGCATTTT
CATSEDGNQPQHF
>.|TRBJ1-6|TRBV12-3/TRBV12-4|once
TGTGCCAGCAGAGTGGGGGGTCCGGAATCACCCCTCCACTTT
CASRVGGPESPLHF
>.|TRBJ2-3|TRBV7-2|.
TGTGCCAGCAGCCCCGCTCTCTATGGACCCACAGATACGCAGTATTTT
CASSPALYGPTDTQYF
>TRBD2|TRBJ2-3|TRBV5-1|few
TGCGCCAGCAGCTATAGCGGGGGCCGGGCAGATACGCAGTATTTT
CASSYSGGRADTQYF
>.|TRBJ2-1|TRBV10-3|many
TGTGCCATCAGTGCCGGGACCGAAGCCTACAATGAGCAGTTCTTC
CAISAGTEAYNEQFF
>.|TRBJ1-1|TRBV2|few
TGTGCCAGCAGACCGGGGCTCACTGAAGCTTTCTTT
CASRPGLTEAFF
>TRBD2|TRBJ2-1|TRBV7-2|.
TGTGCCAGCAGTTTCGGACTAGCGGGTGGGAATGAGCAGTTCTTC
CASSFGLAGGNEQFF
>TRBD1|TRBJ1-4|TRBV6-6|few
TGTGCCACCGGGGACCGGGACAGCGATGAAAAACTGTTTTTT
CATGDRDSDEKLFF
>.|TRBJ2-5|TRBV5-5|few
TGTGCCAGCAGCTTGACACCGCCGGAGACCCAGTACTTC
CASSLTPPETQYF
>.|TRBJ2-5|TRBV3-1|many
TGTGCCAGCAGCCAAACACAGGGAAAAGAGACCCAGTACTTC
CASSQTQGKETQYF
>.|TRBJ2-1|TRBV20-1|few
TGCAGTGAGAGACCGGGGAGCTCCTACAATGAGCAGTTCTTC
CSERPGSSYNEQFF
>TRBD2|TRBJ2-7|TRBV11-2|.
TGTGCCAGCAGCTTAAACCCCCCGGTACGGGGGGGTATCTACGAGCAGTACTTC
CASSLNPPVRGGIYEQYF
>TRBD2|TRBJ2-3|TRBV14|few
TGTGCCAGCAGCTCGAAGCGGGGGCTGGCGAATACGCAGTATTTT
CASSSKRGLANTQYF
>TRBD2|TRBJ2-3|TRBV20-1|.
TGCTCCAGCGGGGTCTCCGATACGCAGTATTTT
CSSGVSDTQYF
>.|TRBJ1-5|TRBV7-2|.
TGTGCCAGCTCGGACAGAAGTAGTAGGCAGCCCCAGCATTTT
CASSDRSSRQPQHF